The 10 T cell receptor beta chains below come from one sample, sequenced in a study of regulatory T cells in long-lasting Graves disease. The time point was: persistent/refractory GD, antithyroid drugs over 5 years with positive TRAb. PBMC-derived RNA was used for the TCR library. Construction of TCR beta libraries relied on iRepertoire HTBI primers and on Arm-PCR targeting CDR3 regions. A single record per CDR3 protein comes from TCRdb applying MiXCR to the multiplex PCR reads. The data contain 650,000 to 850,000 distinct CDR3 sequences, 30% of them singletons. Sequences were derived from peripheral blood mononuclear cells (PBMCs), sampled when the disease was refractory, from a patient treated with antithyroid drugs. These receptors originate from a female donor with Graves disease.

The chain has TRBV12-3 or TRBV12-4 and TRBJ2-7; 8 bases agree with TRBD2. Germline trimming cut 5 bases from V and 3 bases from J; bases unmatched to any gene: 3. This CDR3 has 13 residues. The CDR3, as DNA: TGTGCCAGCAGTCAAGGGACTAGCTACGAGCAGTACTTC. Amino acid sequence: CASSQGTSYEQYF.

The chain couples TRBV15 to TRBJ2-1; 9 bases fit TRBD2. V lost 9 bases to trimming and J lost 7 bases; unmatched junction nucleotides: 16. CDR3 size: 16 residues. The germline gives CDR1 LNHNV, CDR2 YYDKDF (reference sequence). The CDR3 spells CATGEWREGQGNEQFF. The CDR3 DNA reads TGTGCCACTGGAGAATGGCGGGAGGGCCAGGGGAATGAGCAGTTCTTC.

The rearrangement joins TRBV12-3 or TRBV12-4 to TRBJ1-1; 7 nucleotides match TRBD1. V was pared by 7 bases and J by 2 bases, with 16 bases of the junction left unmatched. This CDR3 comprises 17 residues. The CDR3 coding sequence is TGTGCCAGCACCCCCGACTCGGTCACAGGGGATAACACTGAAGCTTTCTTT. Translated: CASTPDSVTGDNTEAFF.

This clonotype was picked up a small number of times. The chain is built from TRBV19 and TRBJ1-1, with 10 bases identical to TRBD1. The CDR3 has 16 amino acids. V trimming: 4 bases; J trimming: 3 bases; junction bases outside the gene matches: 8. CDR1 and CDR2 from the germline V gene are LNHDA and SQIVND (reference sequence). The chain's CDR3 is CASSRTGTGDHTEAFF. CDR3 coding DNA: TGTGCCAGTAGTAGAACCGGGACAGGGGATCACACTGAAGCTTTCTTT.

The chain carries TRBV12-3 or TRBV12-4 and TRBJ1-1, with D possibly matching TRBD1 (6 bases). Trimming left V 2 bases short and J 1 base short, with 14 bases between. The CDR3 is made up of 16 amino acids. The CDR3 is CASSLSNREKNTEAFF. The DNA for the CDR3 is TGTGCCAGCAGTTTAAGCAACAGGGAGAAGAACACTGAAGCTTTCTTT.

This clonotype was observed a handful of times. The V call is TRBV20-1, the J call TRBJ2-6; D uncertain. The V and J ends lost 5 bases and 1 base respectively, with 3 bases between them. The CDR3 runs 12 residues. CDR1 DFQATT and CDR2 SNEGSKA come from the germline V gene (reference sequence). This CDR3 is CSAHSGANVLTF. For the CDR3, the DNA is TGCAGTGCTCATTCTGGGGCCAACGTCCTGACTTTC.

The chain links TRBV3-1 to TRBJ1-1, with D possibly being TRBD1 (6 bases). V gave up 5 bases and J gave up 7 bases, with 11 bases separating them. Germline V CDR1 and CDR2: LGHDT, YNNKEL (reference sequence). This CDR3 is 12 amino acids long. The CDR3 here is CASSTRTDEAFF. The CDR3, as DNA: TGTGCCAGCAGCACCCGGACAGATGAAGCTTTCTTT.

Of note for this clonotype: A single base separates this from a much larger clone, so it may be a read error. The gene calls are TRBV28 and TRBJ1-2; no firm D call. The germline V gene has CDR1 MDHEN and CDR2 SYDVKM. This CDR3 comprises 14 residues. CDR3 amino acids: CAGSATPGVDGYTF. CDR3 sequence (DNA): TGTGCCGGCAGTGCCACCCCCGGGGTAGATGGCTACACCTTC.

This sequence joins TRBV5-1 and TRBJ2-5; 8 bases fit TRBD1. Germline V lookup: CDR1 SGHRS, CDR2 YFSETQ. This CDR3 comprises 14 residues. Germline trimming cut 5 bases from V and 2 bases from J; bases unmatched to any gene: 5. DNA for the CDR3: TGCGCCAGCAGGACAGGGGCACCTCAAGAGACCCAGTACTTC. It is translated as CASRTGAPQETQYF.

In this sample, this clonotype turned up a few times. V gene TRBV7-9 combines with J gene TRBJ2-7; tentatively, D is TRBD1 (6 bases). CDR1 SEHNR and CDR2 FQNEAQ come from the germline V gene (reference sequence). CDR3 length equals 14 residues. The V end lost 3 bases, the J end lost 1 base, and 10 bases lay between the germline ends. The CDR3 here is CASSFIDRSYEQYF. CDR3 sequence (DNA): TGTGCCAGCAGCTTTATAGACAGGTCCTACGAGCAGTACTTC.